The T cell receptor (beta chain) under discussion was sequenced for a study of response to subunit inactivated influenza vaccine. Study-wide points: There was a suggestion from the authors that each seasonal influenza vaccination recruits few new T cells.

V was clipped by 1 base and J by 6 bases, with 10 bases between them. This CDR3 has 13 amino acids. CDR1 is MNHEY and CDR2 is SMNVEV in the germline V gene (reference sequence). MiXCR was run by TCRdb on the RT-PCR reads, yielding one entry per CDR3 protein. Among under 200,000 distinct CDR3 sequences listed, around 10% were seen once. The sample holds a few counts of this clonotype. What it binds is not known. This clonotype originated in a man aged 50-75 years who received an inactivated influenza vaccine. This rearrangement joins TRBV27 to TRBJ2-7, with D perhaps matching TRBD2 (5 bases). The sample in question was CD8+ T cells sorted from PBMCs, obtained less than 25 months after vaccination. The CDR3, as DNA: TGTGCCAGCAGTTTATTCGGGGTTGGCGAGCAGTACTTC. Its protein is CASSLFGVGEQYF.